This T cell receptor beta chain was captured by sequencing in a study of blood T cell dynamics during melanoma immunotherapy. Time point given: pre-treatment baseline. TCRdb's copy holds only in-frame clones and misses some; the assay was immunoSEQ multiplex PCR. The sample contains roughly 14,000 clones, about 86% of which appear only once. The V and J ends lost 4 bases and 6 bases, in that order; junction bases with no gene match: 11. Germline V gene sequence: CDR1 SGHRS, CDR2 YFSETQ. The CDR3 runs 16 residues. This TCR was recovered from a human donor with melanoma. The sequencing used blood, collected from a patient treated with checkpoint blockade. The chain combines TRBV5-1 with TRBJ2-5, with 11 bases aligning to TRBD2. The CDR3 spells CASSPASGGKSKTQYF. The DNA of the CDR3 is TGCGCCAGCAGCCCGGCTAGCGGGGGGAAGTCAAAGACCCAGTACTTC.